The clone carrying this TCR beta chain has a handful of counts. Using its own MiXCR run on the RT-PCR reads, TCRdb lists one record per CDR3 protein. This table has more than 550,000 distinct CDR3 sequences, 11% to 15% appearing once. This receptor was identified in a female donor in good health, serving as a healthy control. Material for sequencing was memory CD4+ T cells from blood.

The chain's CDR3 is CATYLLYEQYF. The DNA for the CDR3 is TGTGCCACTTATTTACTCTACGAGCAGTACTTC. The genes are TRBV15 and TRBJ2-7; no definite D call. Trimming pared 9 bases from V and 3 bases from J, leaving 9 bases between. This CDR3 contains 11 residues. Germline V gene lookup returns CDR1 LNHNV and CDR2 YYDKDF (reference sequence). The complete variable domain, with remaining parts taken from reference TRBV15 and TRBJ2-7, reads DAMVIQNPRYQVTQFGKPVTLSCSQTLNHNVMYWYQQKSSQAPKLLFHYYDKDFNNEADTPDNFQSRRPNTSFCFLDIRSPGLGDTAMYLCATYLLYEQYFGPGTRLTVT.